This T cell receptor (beta chain) derives from a study of cytomegalovirus exposure and HLA in healthy donors. Whole-study context: Falling in the Caucasian-associated ancestry cluster were 80% to 85% of approximately 410 genotyped donors.

With regard to this clone: Its matching antigen is unknown.

J gave up 5 bases and V 4 bases, and 6 bases lay outside the gene matches. CDR1 and CDR2 from the germline V gene are SQVTM and ANQGSEA. The CDR3 has 13 amino acids. The study's findings and limits: Being indistinguishable, some V segments were excluded, TRBV6-2 and TRBV6-3 among them. An analysis done earlier found most TCR beta V segments productive about 87% or about 30% of the time. The authors later found TCR association rates varying by HLA locus, with DRB1 most and HLA-C fewest.

The PCR used 60 Vbeta and 13 Jbeta primers. Produced via immunoSEQ multiplex PCR; TCRdb's table is partial and in-frame only. The sample records some 170,000 clones, about 80% being singletons. The sequence derives from a man aged 35-49 years in good health and CMV-seropositive. This chain links TRBV29-1 with TRBJ1-1, with 8 positions matching TRBD1. The sequenced sample consisted of PBMCs. The CDR3 loop reads CSVVGQGKTEAFF. In nucleotides, the CDR3 is TGCAGCGTTGTAGGACAGGGAAAGACTGAAGCTTTCTTT.